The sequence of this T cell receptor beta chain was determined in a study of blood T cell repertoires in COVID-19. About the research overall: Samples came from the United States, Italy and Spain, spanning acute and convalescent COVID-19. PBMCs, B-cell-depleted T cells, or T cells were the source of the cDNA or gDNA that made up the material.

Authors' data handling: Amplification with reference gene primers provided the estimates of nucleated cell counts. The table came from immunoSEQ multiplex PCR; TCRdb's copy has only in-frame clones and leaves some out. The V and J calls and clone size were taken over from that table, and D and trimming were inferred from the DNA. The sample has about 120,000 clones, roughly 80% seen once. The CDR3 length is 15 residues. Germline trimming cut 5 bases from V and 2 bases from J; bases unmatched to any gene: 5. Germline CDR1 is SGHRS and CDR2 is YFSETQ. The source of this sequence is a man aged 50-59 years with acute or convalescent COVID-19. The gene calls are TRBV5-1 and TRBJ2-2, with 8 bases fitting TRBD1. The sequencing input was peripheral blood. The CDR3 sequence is CASRPGTGNTGELFF. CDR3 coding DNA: TGCGCCAGCAGACCCGGGACAGGAAACACCGGGGAGCTGTTTTTT.